The present T cell receptor (beta chain) was sequenced within a study of blood T cell repertoires in COVID-19. Across the study: There were acute and convalescent COVID-19 samples, and they came from the United States, Italy and Spain. From T cells, B-cell-depleted T cells, or PBMCs came the material, which was cDNA or gDNA.

A few counts support this clone. The germline V gene encodes CDR1 SGHVS and CDR2 FQNEAQ. J lost 1 base, V lost 4 bases, and 5 bases had no gene match. The CDR3 length is 16 residues. Under the authors' procedure: The assay estimated nucleated cells by amplifying reference gene primers. The repertoire was sequenced with immunoSEQ multiplex PCR; TCRdb's copy has only in-frame clones and lacks some. That table gives V, J and clone size, and the DNA gave D and trimming. The top ten hold over 8.5% of the sample, which has tens of thousands of clones, about four fifths seen once. Sequencing used peripheral blood. V and J are TRBV7-8 and TRBJ1-5; 9 bases fit TRBD1. This sequence originates from a man aged 60 to 75 with acute or convalescent COVID-19. Written as DNA, the CDR3 is TGTGCCAGCAGCTGGGACAGGGTTTCGAGCAATCAGCCCCAGCATTTT. It specifies CASSWDRVSSNQPQHF. Complete variable domain (other parts from reference TRBV7-8 and TRBJ1-5): GAGVSQSPRYKVAKRGQDVALRCDPISGHVSLFWYQQALGQGPEFLTYFQNEAQLDKSGLPSDRFFAERPEGSVSTLKIQRTQQEDSAVYLCASSWDRVSSNQPQHFGDGTRLSIL.